This T cell receptor beta chain was obtained from a study of cytomegalovirus exposure and HLA in healthy donors. Primers for the PCR totalled 60 Vbeta and 13 Jbeta. Using immunoSEQ multiplex PCR, the repertoire was profiled, and TCRdb retains in-frame clones only, with some absent. Of under 200,000 clones in the sample, around 80% were seen once. This clonotype was obtained from a woman in her 30s in good health and CMV-seropositive. The specimen sequenced was PBMCs.

CDR3 sequence reads: CASSEEGGVPNTEAFF. CDR3 nucleotides: TGTGCCAGCAGTGAAGAGGGGGGGGTGCCGAACACTGAAGCTTTCTTT. The rearrangement links TRBV25-1 to TRBJ1-1; D might be TRBD1 (6 bases). The CDR3 covers 16 residues. Germline V gene data show CDR1 as MGHDK and CDR2 as SYGVNS. Trimming shortened V by 2 bases and J by 1 base, and 14 bases separated the two germline ends.